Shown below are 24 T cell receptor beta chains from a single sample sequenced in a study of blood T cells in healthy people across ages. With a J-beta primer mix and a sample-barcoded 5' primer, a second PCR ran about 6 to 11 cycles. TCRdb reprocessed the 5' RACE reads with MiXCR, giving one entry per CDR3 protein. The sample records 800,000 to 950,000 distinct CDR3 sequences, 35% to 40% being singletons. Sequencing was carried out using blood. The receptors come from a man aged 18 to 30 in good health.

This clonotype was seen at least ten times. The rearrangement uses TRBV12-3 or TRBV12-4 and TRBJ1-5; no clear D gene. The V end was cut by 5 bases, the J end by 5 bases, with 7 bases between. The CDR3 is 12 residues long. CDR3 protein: CASSRVDQPQHF. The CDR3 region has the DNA TGTGCCAGCAGTCGCGTTGATCAGCCCCAGCATTTT.

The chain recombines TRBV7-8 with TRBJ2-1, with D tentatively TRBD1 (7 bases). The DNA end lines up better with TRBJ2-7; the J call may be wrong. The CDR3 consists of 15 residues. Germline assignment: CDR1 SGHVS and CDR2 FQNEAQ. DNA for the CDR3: TGTGCCAGCACCCCCCAGGGGGGAATCTACAATGAGCAGTACTTC. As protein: CASTPQGGIYNEQYF.

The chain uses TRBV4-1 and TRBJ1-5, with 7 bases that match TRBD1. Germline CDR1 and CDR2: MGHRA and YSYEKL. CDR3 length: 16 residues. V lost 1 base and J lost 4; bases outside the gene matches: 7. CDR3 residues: CASSQGRGQRNQPQHF. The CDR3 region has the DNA TGCGCCAGCAGCCAAGGACGGGGACAGAGAAATCAGCCCCAGCATTTT.

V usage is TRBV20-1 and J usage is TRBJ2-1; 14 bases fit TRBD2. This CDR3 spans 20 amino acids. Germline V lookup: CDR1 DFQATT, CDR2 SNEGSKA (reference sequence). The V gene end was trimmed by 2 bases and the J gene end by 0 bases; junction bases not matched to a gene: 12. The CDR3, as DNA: TGCAGTGCTAGACGGACTAGCGGGGGGCTCATATACACCTCCTACAATGAGCAGTTCTTC. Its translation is CSARRTSGGLIYTSYNEQFF.

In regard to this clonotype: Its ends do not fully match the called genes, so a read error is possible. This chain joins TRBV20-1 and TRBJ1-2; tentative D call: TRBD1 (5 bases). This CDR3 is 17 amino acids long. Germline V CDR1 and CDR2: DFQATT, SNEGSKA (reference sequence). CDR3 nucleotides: TGCAGTGCTAGGGGACTCGGAGAAACCGGCCCTAACTATGACTACACCTTC. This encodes CSARGLGETGPNYDYTF.

The CDR3 region has the DNA TGTGCCAGCAGCCACCTACAGGGGGCCCAGAAAGCCTACGAGCAGTACTTC. Encoded protein: CASSHLQGAQKAYEQYF. The rearrangement joins TRBV25-1 to TRBJ2-5; the match to TRBD1 covers 9 bases. The J call may be in error: the DNA end matches TRBJ2-7 better. The length of the CDR3 is 17 residues. CDR1 MGHDK and CDR2 SYGVNS come from the germline V gene.

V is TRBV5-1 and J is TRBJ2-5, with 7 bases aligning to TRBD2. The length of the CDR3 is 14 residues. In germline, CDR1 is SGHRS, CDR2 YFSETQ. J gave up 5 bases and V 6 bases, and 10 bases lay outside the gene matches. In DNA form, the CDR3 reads TGCGCCAGCACCCCTAGCGGAGGAGCGGAGACCCAGTACTTC. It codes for CASTPSGGAETQYF.

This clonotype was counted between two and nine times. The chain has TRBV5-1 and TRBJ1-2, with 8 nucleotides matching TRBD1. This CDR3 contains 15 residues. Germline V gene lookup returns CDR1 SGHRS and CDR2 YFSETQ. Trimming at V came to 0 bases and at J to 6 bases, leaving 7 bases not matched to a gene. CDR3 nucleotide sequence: TGCGCCAGCAGCTTGGACGGGCAGGGGGCCGATGGCTACACCTTC. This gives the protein CASSLDGQGADGYTF.

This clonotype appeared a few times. The CDR3 DNA sequence: TGTGCCAGCAGCCCCCGGGACAACTACAATGAGCAGTTCTTC. Protein sequence: CASSPRDNYNEQFF. The chain carries TRBV7-9 and TRBJ2-1; the D gene is possibly TRBD1 (6 bases). From germline, CDR1 is SEHNR and CDR2 FQNEAQ (reference sequence). V was cut by 5 bases and J by 3 bases, with 11 bases left in between. The CDR3 runs 14 residues.

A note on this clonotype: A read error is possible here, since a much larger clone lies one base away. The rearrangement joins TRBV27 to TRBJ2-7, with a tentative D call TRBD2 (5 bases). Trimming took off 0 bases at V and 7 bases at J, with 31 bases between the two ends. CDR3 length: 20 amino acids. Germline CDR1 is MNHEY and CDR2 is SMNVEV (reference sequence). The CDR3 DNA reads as TGTGCCAGCAGTTTATCCCACCCAGGACTTGATCTCAGCTCCTACAATGAGCAGTACTTC. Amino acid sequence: CASSLSHPGLDLSSYNEQYF.

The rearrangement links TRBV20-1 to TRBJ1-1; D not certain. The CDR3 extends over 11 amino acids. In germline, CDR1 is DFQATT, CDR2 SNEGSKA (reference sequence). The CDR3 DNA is TGCACCCCGGTAGGTAACACTGAAGCTTTCTTT. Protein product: CTPVGNTEAFF.

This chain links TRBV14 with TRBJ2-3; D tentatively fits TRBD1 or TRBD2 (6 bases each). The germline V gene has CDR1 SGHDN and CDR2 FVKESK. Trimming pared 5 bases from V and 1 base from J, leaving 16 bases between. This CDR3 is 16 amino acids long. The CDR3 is CASSSKTGGGTDTQYF. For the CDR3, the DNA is TGTGCCAGCAGCTCCAAGACAGGAGGGGGCACAGATACGCAGTATTTT. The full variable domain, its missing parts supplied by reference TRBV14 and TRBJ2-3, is EAGVTQFPSHSVIEKGQTVTLRCDPISGHDNLYWYRRVMGKEIKFLLHFVKESKQDESGMPNNRFLAERTGGTYSTLKVQPAELEDSGVYFCASSSKTGGGTDTQYFGPGTRLTVL.

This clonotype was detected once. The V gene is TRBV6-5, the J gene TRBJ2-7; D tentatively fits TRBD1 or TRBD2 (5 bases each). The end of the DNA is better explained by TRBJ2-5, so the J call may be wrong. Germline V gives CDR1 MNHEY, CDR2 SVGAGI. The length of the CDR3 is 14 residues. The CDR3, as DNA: TGTGCCAGCAGTTACACGGGAAGGGGAGAGACCCAGTACTTC. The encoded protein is CASSYTGRGETQYF.

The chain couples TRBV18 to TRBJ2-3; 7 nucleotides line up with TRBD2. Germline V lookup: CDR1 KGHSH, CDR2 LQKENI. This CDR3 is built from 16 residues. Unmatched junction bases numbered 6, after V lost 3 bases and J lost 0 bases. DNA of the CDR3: TGTGCCAGCTCACCGGCCAGCGGGGAAAGCACAGATACGCAGTATTTT. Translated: CASSPASGESTDTQYF. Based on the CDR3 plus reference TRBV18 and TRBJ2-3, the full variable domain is NAGVMQNPRHLVRRRGQEARLRCSPMKGHSHVYWYRQLPEEGLKFMVYLQKENIIDESGMPKERFSAEFPKEGPSILRIQQVVRGDSAAYFCASSPASGESTDTQYFGPGTRLTVL.

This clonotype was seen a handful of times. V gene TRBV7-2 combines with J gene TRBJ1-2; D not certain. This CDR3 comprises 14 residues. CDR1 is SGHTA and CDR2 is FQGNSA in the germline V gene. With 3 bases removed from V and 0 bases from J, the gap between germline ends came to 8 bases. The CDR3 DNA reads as TGTGCCAGCAGCTTTTACACTTCTAACTATGGCTACACCTTC. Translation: CASSFYTSNYGYTF. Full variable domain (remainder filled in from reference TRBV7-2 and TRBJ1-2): GAGVSQSPSNKVTEKGKDVELRCDPISGHTALYWYRQSLGQGLEFLIYFQGNSAPDKSGLPSDRFSAERTGGSVSTLTIQRTQQEDSAVYLCASSFYTSNYGYTFGSGTRLTVV.

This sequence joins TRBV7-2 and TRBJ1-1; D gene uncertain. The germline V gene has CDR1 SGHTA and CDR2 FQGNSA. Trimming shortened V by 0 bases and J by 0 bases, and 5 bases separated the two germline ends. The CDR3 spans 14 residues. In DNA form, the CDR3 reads TGTGCCAGCAGCTTAGCACCCATGAACACTGAAGCTTTCTTT. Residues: CASSLAPMNTEAFF.

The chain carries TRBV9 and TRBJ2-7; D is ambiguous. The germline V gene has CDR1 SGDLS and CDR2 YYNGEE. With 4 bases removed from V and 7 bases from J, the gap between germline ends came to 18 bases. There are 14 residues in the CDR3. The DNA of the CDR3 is TGTGCCAGCAGCCCCAACAGCTATTCAAGGGAGCAGTACTTC. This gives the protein CASSPNSYSREQYF.

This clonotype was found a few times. Written as DNA, the CDR3 is TGCGCCAGCAGCCAAGTATACGGTACAGCTGAAAAACTGTTTTTT. Translation: CASSQVYGTAEKLFF. The chain employs TRBV4-1 and TRBJ1-4; D remains ambiguous. Germline V gives CDR1 MGHRA, CDR2 YSYEKL. This CDR3 is built from 15 residues. The V and J ends lost 1 base and 7 bases respectively, with 13 bases between them.

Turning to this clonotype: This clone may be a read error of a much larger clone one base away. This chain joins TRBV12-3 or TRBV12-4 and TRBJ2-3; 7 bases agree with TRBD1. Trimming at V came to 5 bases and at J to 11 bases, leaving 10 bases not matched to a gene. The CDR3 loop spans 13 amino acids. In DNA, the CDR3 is TGTGCCAGCAGTCTATCCCCGGGACAGCGGCAGTATTTT. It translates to CASSLSPGQRQYF.

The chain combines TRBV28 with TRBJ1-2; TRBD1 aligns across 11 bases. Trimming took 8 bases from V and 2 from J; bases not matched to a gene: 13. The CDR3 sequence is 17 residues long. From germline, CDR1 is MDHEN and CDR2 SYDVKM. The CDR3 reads CASRGMTRTGGNYGYTF. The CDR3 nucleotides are TGTGCCAGCCGGGGGATGACCCGGACAGGGGGCAACTATGGCTACACCTTC.

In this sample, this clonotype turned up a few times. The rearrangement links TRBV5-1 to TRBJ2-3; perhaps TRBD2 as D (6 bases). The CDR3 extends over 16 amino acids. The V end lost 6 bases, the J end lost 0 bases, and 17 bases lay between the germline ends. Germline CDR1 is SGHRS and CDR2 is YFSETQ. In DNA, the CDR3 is TGCGCCAGCACCCGAGAGGGGCGGGGAAGCACAGATACGCAGTATTTT. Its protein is CASTREGRGSTDTQYF.

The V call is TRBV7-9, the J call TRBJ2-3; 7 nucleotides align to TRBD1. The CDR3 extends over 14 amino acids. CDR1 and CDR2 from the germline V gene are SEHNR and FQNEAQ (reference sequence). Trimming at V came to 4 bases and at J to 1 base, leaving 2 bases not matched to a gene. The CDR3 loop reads CASSWQGGTDTQYF. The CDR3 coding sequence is TGTGCCAGCAGCTGGCAGGGGGGCACAGATACGCAGTATTTT.

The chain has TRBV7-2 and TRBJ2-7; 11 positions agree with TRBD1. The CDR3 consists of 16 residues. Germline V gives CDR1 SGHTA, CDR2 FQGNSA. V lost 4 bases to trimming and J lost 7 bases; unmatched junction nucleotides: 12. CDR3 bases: TGTGCCAGCAGCTCTAGGACAGGGGGCTCCTACAATGAGCAGTACTTC. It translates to CASSSRTGGSYNEQYF. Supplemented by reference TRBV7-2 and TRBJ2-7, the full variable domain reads GAGVSQSPSNKVTEKGKDVELRCDPISGHTALYWYRQSLGQGLEFLIYFQGNSAPDKSGLPSDRFSAERTGGSVSTLTIQRTQQEDSAVYLCASSSRTGGSYNEQYFGPGTRLTVT.

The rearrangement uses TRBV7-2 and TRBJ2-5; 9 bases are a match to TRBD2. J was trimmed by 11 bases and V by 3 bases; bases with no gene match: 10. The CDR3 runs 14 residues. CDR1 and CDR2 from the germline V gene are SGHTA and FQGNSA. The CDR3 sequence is CASSLGGGAKEQYF. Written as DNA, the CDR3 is TGTGCCAGCAGCTTGGGCGGGGGGGCCAAAGAGCAGTACTTC.